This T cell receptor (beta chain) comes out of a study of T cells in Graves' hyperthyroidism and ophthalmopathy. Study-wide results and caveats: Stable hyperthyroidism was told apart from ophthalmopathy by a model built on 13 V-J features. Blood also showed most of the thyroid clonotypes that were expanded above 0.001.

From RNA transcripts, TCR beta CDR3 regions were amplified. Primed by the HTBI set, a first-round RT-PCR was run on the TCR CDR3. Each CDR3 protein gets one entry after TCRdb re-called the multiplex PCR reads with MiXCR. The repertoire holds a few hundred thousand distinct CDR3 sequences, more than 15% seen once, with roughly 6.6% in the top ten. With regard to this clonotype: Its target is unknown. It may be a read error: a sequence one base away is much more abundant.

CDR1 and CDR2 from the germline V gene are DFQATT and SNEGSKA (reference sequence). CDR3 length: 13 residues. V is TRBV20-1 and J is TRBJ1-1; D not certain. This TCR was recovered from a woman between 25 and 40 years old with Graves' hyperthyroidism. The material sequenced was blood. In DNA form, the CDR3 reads TGCAGTGTTAGAGATCACACGAACACTGAAGCTTTCTTT. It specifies CSVRDHTNTEAFF.